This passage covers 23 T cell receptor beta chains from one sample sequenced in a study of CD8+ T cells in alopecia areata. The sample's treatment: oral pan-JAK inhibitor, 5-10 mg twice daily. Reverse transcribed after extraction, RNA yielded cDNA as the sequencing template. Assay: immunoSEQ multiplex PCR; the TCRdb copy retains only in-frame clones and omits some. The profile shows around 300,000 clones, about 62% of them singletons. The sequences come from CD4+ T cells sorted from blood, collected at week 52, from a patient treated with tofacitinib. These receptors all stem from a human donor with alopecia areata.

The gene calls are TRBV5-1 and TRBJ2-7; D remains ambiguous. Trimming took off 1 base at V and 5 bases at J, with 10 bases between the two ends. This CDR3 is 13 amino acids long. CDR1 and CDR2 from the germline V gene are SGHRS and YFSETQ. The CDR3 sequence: CASSLRSFHEQYF. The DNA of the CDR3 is TGCGCCAGCAGCTTGCGATCCTTTCACGAGCAGTACTTC.

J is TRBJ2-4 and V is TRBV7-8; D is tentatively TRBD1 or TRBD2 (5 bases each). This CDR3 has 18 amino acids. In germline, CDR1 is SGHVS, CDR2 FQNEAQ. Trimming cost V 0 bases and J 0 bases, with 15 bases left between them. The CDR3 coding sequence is TGTGCCAGCAGCTTAGCAATCCAGGGACCTGTAGCCAAAAACATTCAGTACTTC. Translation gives CASSLAIQGPVAKNIQYF.

CDR3 residues: CAWSAHQVMWEKLFF. In DNA form, the CDR3 reads TGTGCCTGGAGTGCCCACCAGGTGATGTGGGAAAAACTGTTTTTT. V gene TRBV30 combines with J gene TRBJ1-4; no clear D. Germline V gives CDR1 GTSNPN, CDR2 SVGIG (reference sequence). CDR3 size: 15 residues. Trimming pared 1 base from V and 8 bases from J, leaving 17 bases between.

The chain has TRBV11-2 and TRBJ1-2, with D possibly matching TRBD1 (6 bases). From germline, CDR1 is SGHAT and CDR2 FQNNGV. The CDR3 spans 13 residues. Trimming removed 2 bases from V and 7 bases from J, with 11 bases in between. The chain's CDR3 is CASSLTQGRGYTF. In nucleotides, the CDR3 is TGTGCCAGCAGCTTAACACAGGGACGTGGCTACACCTTC.

CDR3 in amino acids: CASSQGGSKGYTF. CDR3 nucleotides: TGTGCCAGCAGTCAGGGGGGTTCTAAGGGCTACACCTTC. This chain joins TRBV6-5 and TRBJ1-2; 7 bases align to TRBD1. This CDR3 contains 13 residues. The germline CDR1 and CDR2 sequences are MNHEY and SVGAGI. The trim removed 5 bases at V and 8 bases at J, leaving 8 bases unmatched.

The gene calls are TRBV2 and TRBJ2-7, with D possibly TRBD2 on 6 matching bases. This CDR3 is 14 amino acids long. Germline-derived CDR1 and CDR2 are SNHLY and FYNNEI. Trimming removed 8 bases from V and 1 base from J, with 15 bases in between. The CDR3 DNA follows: TGTGCCAGCTTATTCCCTGGGAGGTCCTACGAGCAGTACTTC. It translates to CASLFPGRSYEQYF.

In DNA form, the CDR3 reads TGTGCCAGCAGCTCGGGACAGGGGGCTGGCGAGCAGTACTTC. This encodes CASSSGQGAGEQYF. V and J are TRBV9 and TRBJ2-7, with TRBD1 identical over 12 bases. Per the germline V gene, CDR1 is SGDLS and CDR2 is YYNGEE. V was clipped by 4 bases and J by 6 bases; unmatched bases: 5. The CDR3 consists of 14 residues. The variable domain in full, completed from reference TRBV9 and TRBJ2-7, reads DSGVTQTPKHLITATGQRVTLRCSPRSGDLSVYWYQQSLDQGLQFLIQYYNGEERAKGNILERFSAQQFPDLHSELNLSSLELGDSALYFCASSSGQGAGEQYFGPGTRLTVT.

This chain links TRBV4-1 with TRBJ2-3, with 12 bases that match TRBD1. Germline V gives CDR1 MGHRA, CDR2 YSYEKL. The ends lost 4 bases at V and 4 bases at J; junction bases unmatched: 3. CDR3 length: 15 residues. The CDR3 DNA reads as TGCGCCAGCAGCCGTGGGACAGGGGGCCCAGATACGCAGTATTTT. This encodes CASSRGTGGPDTQYF.

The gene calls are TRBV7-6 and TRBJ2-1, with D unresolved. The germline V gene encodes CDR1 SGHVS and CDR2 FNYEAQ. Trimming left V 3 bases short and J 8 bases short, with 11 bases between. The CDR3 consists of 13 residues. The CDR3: CASSFFGRDEQFF. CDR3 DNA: TGTGCCAGCAGCTTTTTTGGAAGGGATGAGCAGTTCTTC.

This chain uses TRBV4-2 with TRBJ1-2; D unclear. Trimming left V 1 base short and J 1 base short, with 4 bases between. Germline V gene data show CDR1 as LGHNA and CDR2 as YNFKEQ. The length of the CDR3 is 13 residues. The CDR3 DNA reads TGTGCCAGCAGCCAAGCTTTTAACTATGGCTACACCTTC. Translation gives CASSQAFNYGYTF.

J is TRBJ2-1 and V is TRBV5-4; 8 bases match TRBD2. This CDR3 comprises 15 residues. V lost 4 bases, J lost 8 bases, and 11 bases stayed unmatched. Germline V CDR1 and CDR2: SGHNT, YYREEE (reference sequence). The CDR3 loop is CASSVRRTSWDEQFF. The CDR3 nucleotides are TGTGCCAGCAGCGTGCGACGGACTAGCTGGGATGAGCAGTTCTTC.

The CDR3 reads CASSLSDSVNQPQHF. CDR3 coding DNA: TGTGCCAGCAGCCTCTCGGACAGCGTGAATCAGCCCCAGCATTTT. V and J are TRBV9 and TRBJ1-5; tentative D call: TRBD1 (6 bases). The V gene lost 4 bases and the J gene lost 4 bases, with 15 bases spanning the gap. CDR1 and CDR2 from the germline V gene are SGDLS and YYNGEE. The CDR3 extends over 15 amino acids.

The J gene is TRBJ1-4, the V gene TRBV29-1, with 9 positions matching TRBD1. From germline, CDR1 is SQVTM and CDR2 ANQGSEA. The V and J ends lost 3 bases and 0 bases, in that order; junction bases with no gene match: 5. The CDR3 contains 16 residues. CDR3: CSVEDRGRATNEKLFF. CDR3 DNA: TGCAGCGTTGAGGACAGGGGCAGGGCAACTAATGAAAAACTGTTTTTT.

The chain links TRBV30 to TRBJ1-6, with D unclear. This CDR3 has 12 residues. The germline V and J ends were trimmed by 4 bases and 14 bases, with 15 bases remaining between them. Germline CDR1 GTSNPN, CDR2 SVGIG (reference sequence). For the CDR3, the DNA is TGTGCCTGGACAACCGGCGGCCGAACCCTCCACTTT. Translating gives CAWTTGGRTLHF.

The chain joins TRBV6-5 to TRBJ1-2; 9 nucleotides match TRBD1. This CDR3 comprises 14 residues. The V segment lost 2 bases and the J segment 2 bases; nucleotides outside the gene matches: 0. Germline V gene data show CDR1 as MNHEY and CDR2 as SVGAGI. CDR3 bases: TGTGCCAGCAGTTACACAGGGGGCAACTATGGCTACACCTTC. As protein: CASSYTGGNYGYTF.

Here the CDR3 DNA reads TGTGCCTGGAGCCTGGACATCTACTATGGCTACACCTTC. This translates into CAWSLDIYYGYTF. This rearrangement joins TRBV30 to TRBJ1-2, with D perhaps TRBD1 (5 bases). CDR3 length: 13 amino acids. V lost 3 bases, J lost 3 bases, and 11 bases lay in between. The V gene's germline CDR1 is GTSNPN and CDR2 SVGIG (reference sequence).

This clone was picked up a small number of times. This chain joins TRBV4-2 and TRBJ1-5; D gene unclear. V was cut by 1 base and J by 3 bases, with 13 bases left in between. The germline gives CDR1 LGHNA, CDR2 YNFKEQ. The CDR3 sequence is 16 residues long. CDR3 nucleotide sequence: TGTGCCAGCAGCCAAGGGGAACGGGGTTACAATCAGCCCCAGCATTTT. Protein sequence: CASSQGERGYNQPQHF.

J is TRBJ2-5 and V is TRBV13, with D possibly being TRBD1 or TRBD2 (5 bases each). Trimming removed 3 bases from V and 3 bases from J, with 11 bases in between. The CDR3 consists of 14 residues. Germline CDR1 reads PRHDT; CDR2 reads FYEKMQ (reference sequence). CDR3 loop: CASSFGLREETQYF. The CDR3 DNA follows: TGTGCCAGCAGCTTCGGACTCAGGGAAGAGACCCAGTACTTC.

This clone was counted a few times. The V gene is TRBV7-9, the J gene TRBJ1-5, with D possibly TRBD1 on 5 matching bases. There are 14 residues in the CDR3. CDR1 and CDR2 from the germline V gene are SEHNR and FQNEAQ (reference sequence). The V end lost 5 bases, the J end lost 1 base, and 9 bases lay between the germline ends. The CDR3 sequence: CASSGRDSNQPQHF. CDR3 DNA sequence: TGTGCCAGCAGCGGCCGGGACAGCAATCAGCCCCAGCATTTT.

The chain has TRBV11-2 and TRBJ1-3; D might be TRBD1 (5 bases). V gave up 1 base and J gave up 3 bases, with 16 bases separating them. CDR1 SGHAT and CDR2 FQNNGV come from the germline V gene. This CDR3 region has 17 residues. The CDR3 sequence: CASSLGTGRSNGNTIYF. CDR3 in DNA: TGTGCCAGCAGCTTAGGAACGGGACGGTCGAATGGAAACACCATATATTTT.

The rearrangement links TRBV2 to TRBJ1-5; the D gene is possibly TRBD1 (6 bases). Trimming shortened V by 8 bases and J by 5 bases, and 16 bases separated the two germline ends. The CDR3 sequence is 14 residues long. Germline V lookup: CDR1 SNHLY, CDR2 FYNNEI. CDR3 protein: CASEGQSRDQPQHF. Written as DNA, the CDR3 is TGTGCCAGCGAAGGACAGAGCAGAGATCAGCCCCAGCATTTT.

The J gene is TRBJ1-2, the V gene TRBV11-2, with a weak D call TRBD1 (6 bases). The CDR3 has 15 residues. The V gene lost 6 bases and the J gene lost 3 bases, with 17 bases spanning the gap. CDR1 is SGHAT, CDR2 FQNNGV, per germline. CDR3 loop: CASSSGTRSDYGYTF. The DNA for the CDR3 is TGTGCCAGCAGTAGCGGGACACGTTCTGACTATGGCTACACCTTC. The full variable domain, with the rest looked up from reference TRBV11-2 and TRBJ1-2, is EAGVAQSPRYKIIEKRQSVAFWCNPISGHATLYWYQQILGQGPKLLIQFQNNGVVDDSQLPKDRFSAERLKGVDSTLKIQPAKLEDSAVYLCASSSGTRSDYGYTFGSGTRLTVV.

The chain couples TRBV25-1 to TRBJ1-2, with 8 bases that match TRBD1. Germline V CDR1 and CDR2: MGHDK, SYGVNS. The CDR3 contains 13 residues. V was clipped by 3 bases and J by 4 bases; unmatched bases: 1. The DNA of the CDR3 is TGTGCCAGCAGTGAGGACAGGGTCTATGGCTACACCTTC. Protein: CASSEDRVYGYTF.